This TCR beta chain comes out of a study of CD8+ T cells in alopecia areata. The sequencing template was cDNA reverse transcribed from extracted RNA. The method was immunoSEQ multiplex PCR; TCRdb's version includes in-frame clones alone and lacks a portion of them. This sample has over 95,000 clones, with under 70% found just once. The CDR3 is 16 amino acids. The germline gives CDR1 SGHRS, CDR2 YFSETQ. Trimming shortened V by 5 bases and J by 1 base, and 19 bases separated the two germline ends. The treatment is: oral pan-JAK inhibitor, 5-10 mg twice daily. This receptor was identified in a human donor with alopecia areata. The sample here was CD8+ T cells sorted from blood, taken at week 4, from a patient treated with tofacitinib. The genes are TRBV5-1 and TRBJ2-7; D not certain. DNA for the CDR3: TGCGCCAGCAGTTTATCCTCGGTGGGTGCATCCTACGAGCAGTACTTC. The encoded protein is CASSLSSVGASYEQYF.